This T cell receptor beta chain was sequenced during a study of shared clonotypes between healthy human individuals. Germline V gene lookup returns CDR1 KGHSH and CDR2 LQKENI. Trimming left V 0 bases short and J 0 bases short, with 11 bases between. The CDR3 is 16 amino acids. Only Caucasian adults living in Nashville, Tennessee made up the donor group. It was across several immunoSEQ plates that each subset's genomic DNA was evenly split. Each replicate PCR on the sorted subsets used 200 ng DNA (about 30,000 T cell genomes). This table comes from immunoSEQ multiplex PCR, and its TCRdb copy is limited to in-frame clones, with some not included. The sample has 2 million to 2.5 million clones, approximately 95% seen once. Worth noting for this clone: Its target is unknown.

Overall study findings and caveats: Some naive CD4 clonotypes, around 5%, turned up in common across a few donors.

This clonotype was obtained from a man aged 18 to 29 in good health. Some clones in this sample may be carry-over from other donors' samples. This chain connects TRBV18 to TRBJ1-2; weak D call: TRBD1 (5 bases). The material sequenced was naive CD4+ T cells from PBMCs. Subset reported: CD45RA+ positively selected. The CDR3 here is CASSPPIGRANYGYTF. The CDR3 nucleotides read TGTGCCAGCTCACCACCGATCGGCAGGGCTAACTATGGCTACACCTTC.